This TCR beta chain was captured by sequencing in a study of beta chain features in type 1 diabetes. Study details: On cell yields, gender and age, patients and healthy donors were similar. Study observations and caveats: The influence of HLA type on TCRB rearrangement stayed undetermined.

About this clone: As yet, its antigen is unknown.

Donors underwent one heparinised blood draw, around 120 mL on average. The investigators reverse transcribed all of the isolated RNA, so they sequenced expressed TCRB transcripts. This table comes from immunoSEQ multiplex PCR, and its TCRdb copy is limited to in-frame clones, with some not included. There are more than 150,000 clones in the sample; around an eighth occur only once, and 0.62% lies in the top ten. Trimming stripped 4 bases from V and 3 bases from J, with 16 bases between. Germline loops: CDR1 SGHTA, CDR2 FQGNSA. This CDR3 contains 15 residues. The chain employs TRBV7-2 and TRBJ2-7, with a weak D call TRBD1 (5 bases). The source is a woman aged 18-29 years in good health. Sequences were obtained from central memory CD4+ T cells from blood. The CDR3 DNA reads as TGTGCCAGCAGCTCACCCTCGACAGATGGCTACGAGCAGTACTTC. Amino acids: CASSSPSTDGYEQYF. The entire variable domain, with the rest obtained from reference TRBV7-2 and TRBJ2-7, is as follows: GAGVSQSPSNKVTEKGKDVELRCDPISGHTALYWYRQSLGQGLEFLIYFQGNSAPDKSGLPSDRFSAERTGGSVSTLTIQRTQQEDSAVYLCASSSPSTDGYEQYFGPGTRLTVT.